This entry lists 22 T cell receptor beta chains sequenced from one sample in a study of tumor and adjacent non-tumor tissue in lung cancer. Three rounds of nested PCR, following a modified ARM-PCR protocol, produced the TCRbeta library. MiXCR was run by TCRdb on the multiplex PCR reads, yielding one entry per CDR3 protein. The profile covers 100,000 to 120,000 distinct CDR3 sequences, with nearly 85% appearing a single time and about 23% taken by the ten largest. The template was RNA from unsorted bulk tissue. Sequencing used lung tumor tissue. Receptors were obtained from a man aged 70 or older with non-small cell lung cancer.

With regard to this clonotype: This CDR3 is missing its conserved last phenylalanine or tryptophan, likely due to a read error. The chain carries TRBV5-4 and TRBJ2-1; tentative D call: TRBD1 (6 bases). This CDR3 region has 15 residues. Germline assignment: CDR1 SGHNT and CDR2 YYREEE (reference sequence). The germline V and J ends were trimmed by 3 bases and 11 bases, with 21 bases remaining between them. This CDR3 reads CASSYGGRVGNQQFL. CDR3 nucleotide sequence: TGTGCCAGCAGCTATGGGGGCAGGGTGGGGAATCAGCAGTTCTTA.

This chain joins TRBV29-1 and TRBJ2-1; D remains ambiguous. Trimming stripped 6 bases from V and 15 bases from J, with 21 bases between. This CDR3 is 12 amino acids long. Per the germline V gene, CDR1 is SQVTM and CDR2 is ANQGSEA. The chain's CDR3 is CSVLPHNNEPFF. CDR3 DNA sequence: TGCAGCGTATTACCCCACAACAATGAACCGTTCTTC.

Notes on this clonotype: The junction departs from germline at one end; a sequencing error may be responsible. The rearrangement joins TRBV6-1 to TRBJ2-7; the D gene is possibly TRBD1 (5 bases). The CDR3 runs to 15 residues. Germline V gene sequence: CDR1 MNHNS, CDR2 SASEGT. DNA for the CDR3: TGTGCCAGCACGAAGGCATCTGACAGCTACTACGAGCAGTATTTC. Its protein product is CASTKASDSYYEQYF.

This chain connects TRBV6-5 to TRBJ2-3, with D possibly being TRBD1 (5 bases). Per the germline V gene, CDR1 is MNHEY and CDR2 is SVGAGI. The V end lost 6 bases, the J end lost 15 bases, and 19 bases lay between the germline ends. The CDR3 sequence is 12 residues long. The CDR3 DNA reads TGTGCCAGCAGGGGCTTGACAGATACGCGATATTTT. It codes for CASRGLTDTRYF.

In regard to this clonotype: Germline and junction disagree at one end, which may indicate a read error. The chain recombines TRBV14 with TRBJ1-1; possibly TRBD1 for D (6 bases). Germline V lookup: CDR1 SGHDN, CDR2 FVKESK. The CDR3 extends over 15 amino acids. The CDR3 loop reads CASSQTRGLNTEGFF. The DNA for the CDR3 is TGTGCTAGCAGCCAAACTAGGGGGTTGAACACTGAAGGTTTCTTT.

The J gene is TRBJ2-1, the V gene TRBV6-5; 7 nucleotides align to TRBD2. This CDR3 has 16 residues. CDR1 is MNHEY, CDR2 SVGAGI, per germline. V lost 6 bases to trimming and J lost 6 bases; unmatched junction nucleotides: 14. In DNA, the CDR3 is TGTGCCAGCAGGTATGTCGGCGGGAGAAGGAGCAATGAGCAGTTCTTC. It yields the protein CASRYVGGRRSNEQFF.

On this clonotype itself: The junction does not match germline at one end; this may be a read error. V is TRBV10-3 and J is TRBJ2-1; 8 bases match TRBD2. This CDR3 is built from 17 residues. Germline lookup yields CDR1 ENHRY and CDR2 SYGVKD. For the CDR3, the DNA is TGTGCTATCACTGACCCCGAGAGCGGGAGCTCCTACAATGAGCAGTTCTTC. Its protein is CAITDPESGSSYNEQFF.

This clonotype appeared once. At one end, the junction sequence differs from germline, possibly due to a read error. The rearrangement joins TRBV29-1 to TRBJ2-2; D is possibly TRBD1 or TRBD2 (5 bases each). The CDR3 spans 12 residues. The V gene's germline CDR1 is SQVTM and CDR2 ANQGSEA. The CDR3 protein is CSVGLRARELFF. As DNA, the CDR3 is TGCAGCGTTGGGCTTCGCGCCAGGGAGTTGTTTTTT.

On this clonotype: Likely a read error: the CDR3 ends without its conserved phenylalanine or tryptophan. The V call is TRBV29-1, the J call TRBJ1-1; D is unresolved. This CDR3 is 12 amino acids long. The germline gives CDR1 SQVTM, CDR2 ANQGSEA. The CDR3 DNA reads as TGCATCGTTGTAGCGGAGAGGCCTGAAGCTTTCTAT. Its translation: CIVVAERPEAFY.

Turning to this clonotype: As the CDR3 is not closed by the conserved phenylalanine or tryptophan, this likely results from a read error. This chain connects TRBV14 to TRBJ2-1, with D perhaps matching TRBD1 (5 bases). This CDR3 is 14 amino acids long. Germline V lookup: CDR1 SGHDN, CDR2 FVKESK. CDR3 coding DNA: TGTGCCAGCAGCATCCAGGGCCCATACATTGAGCAGTTCTTA. Translation: CASSIQGPYIEQFL.

In regard to this clonotype: Since the CDR3 does not end with the conserved phenylalanine or tryptophan, this likely comes from a read error. The chain carries TRBV5-1 and TRBJ1-5; D not resolved. The CDR3 runs to 15 residues. Germline V gives CDR1 SGHRS, CDR2 YFSETQ. The CDR3 loop is CTSSLGEGTDQPQHL. For the CDR3, the DNA is TGCACCAGCAGCCTAGGAGAGGGCACCGACCAGCCCCAGCATTTA.

Note on this clonotype: This may come from a read error, since a much larger clone is one base off. The CDR3 does not close with the conserved phenylalanine or tryptophan, likely indicating a read error. This chain connects TRBV12-3 or TRBV12-4 to TRBJ2-7; perhaps TRBD2 as D (7 bases). The CDR3 consists of 14 residues. In DNA, the CDR3 is TGTGCCAGCGGTTTCGCGGGGGCGGGCTACGAGCAGTACCTC. This sequence encodes CASGFAGAGYEQYL.

On this clonotype: No conserved phenylalanine or tryptophan ends this CDR3, so it is likely a read error. V usage is TRBV7-8 and J usage is TRBJ1-5, with TRBD1 as a possible D gene (5 bases). The V and J ends lost 3 bases and 4 bases respectively, with 19 bases between them. Germline CDR1 SGHVS, CDR2 FQNEAQ. The CDR3 consists of 17 residues. The CDR3, as DNA: TGTGCCAGCAGCTTGGGGCTTGGGCAGGTTCTGAATCAGCCCCAGCATATT. Protein sequence: CASSLGLGQVLNQPQHI.

V usage is TRBV6-6 and J usage is TRBJ2-5; D might be TRBD2 (6 bases). Trimming pared 4 bases from V and 6 bases from J, leaving 24 bases between. The germline V gene has CDR1 MNHNY and CDR2 SVGAGI (reference sequence). The CDR3 runs 17 residues. CDR3 bases: TGTGCCAGCAGTTCTCCGGCCGGGAGAGGGCTGGAACAGACCCAGTACTTC. Amino acids: CASSSPAGRGLEQTQYF.

As for this clonotype: A read error may produce the germline difference seen at one junction end. The J gene is TRBJ1-4, the V gene TRBV6-6; no firm D call. This CDR3 is 12 amino acids long. Germline V gives CDR1 MNHNY, CDR2 SVGAGI (reference sequence). In nucleotides, the CDR3 is TGTGCTAGCAGACTAGACGTGCCCCAACTGTTTTTT. Translation: CASRLDVPQLFF.

Ten or more counts support this clonotype. The chain has TRBV3-1 and TRBJ1-2, with D tentatively TRBD1 (5 bases). The germline CDR1 and CDR2 sequences are LGHDT and YNNKEL (reference sequence). Trimming cost V 5 bases and J 7 bases, with 11 bases left between them. The CDR3 has 12 residues. The CDR3 DNA reads TGTGCCAGCAGCTTTCGACAGATTGGCTACACCTTC. Translated: CASSFRQIGYTF.

Here the CDR3 reads CANSQRTSLNYGYTF. In nucleotides, the CDR3 is TGTGCCAACAGCCAAAGGACAAGTCTTAACTATGGCTACACCTTC. The chain combines TRBV6-2 or TRBV6-3 with TRBJ1-2, with D perhaps TRBD1 (5 bases). V lost 10 bases and J 1 base, leaving 19 bases between the germline ends. Germline assignment: CDR1 MNHEY and CDR2 SVGEGT. The CDR3 covers 15 residues.

This clonotype was observed at least ten times. The V and J genes are TRBV24-1 and TRBJ1-1, with D uncertain. With 5 bases removed from V and 2 bases from J, the gap between germline ends came to 8 bases. The CDR3 is 13 residues long. Per the germline V gene, CDR1 is KGHDR and CDR2 is SFDVKD. CDR3 DNA sequence: TGTGCCACCAGTGGTTACAGAAACACTGAAGCTTTCTTT. It translates to CATSGYRNTEAFF.

This clonotype was seen a single time. At one end the junction does not follow the germline gene, possibly because of a read error. V and J are TRBV18 and TRBJ2-7, with D perhaps matching TRBD1 (5 bases). The CDR3 is made up of 18 amino acids. Germline CDR1 KGHSH, CDR2 LQKENI. The CDR3 spells CASLPEIGDYPYYYEQYF. CDR3 bases: TGTGCCAGCTTACCAGAAATAGGGGATTACCCCTACTACTACGAGCAGTACTTC.

Details on this clonotype: One junction end disagrees with the germline gene, perhaps due to a read error. V gene TRBV29-1 combines with J gene TRBJ2-5; maybe TRBD1 (6 bases). Germline V CDR1 and CDR2: SQVTM, ANQGSEA. The CDR3 has 16 amino acids. The chain's CDR3 is CRDKPYLQTGQETQYF. For the CDR3, the DNA is TGCAGAGACAAGCCCTACCTCCAGACAGGTCAAGAGACGCAGTACTTC.

To note about this clonotype: The junction departs from the called germline gene at one end, perhaps through a read error. The gene calls are TRBV4-2 and TRBJ2-3; D may match TRBD1 or TRBD2 (6 bases each). The CDR3 length is 17 residues. CDR1 and CDR2 from the germline V gene are LGHNA and YNFKEQ. This chain's CDR3 is CASSQRLGGGSTDTQYF. CDR3 DNA: TGTGCCAGTAGCCAACGACTAGGAGGGGGTTCCACAGATACGCAGTATTTT.

This clonotype occurred many times. This sequence joins TRBV5-6 and TRBJ2-1; no reliable D call. The V and J ends lost 0 bases and 7 bases respectively, with 11 bases between them. Germline CDR1 SGHDT, CDR2 YYEEEE. This CDR3 region has 14 residues. This CDR3 reads CASSLEGNVNEQFF. The CDR3 DNA sequence: TGTGCCAGCAGCTTGGAAGGGAATGTAAATGAGCAGTTCTTC.